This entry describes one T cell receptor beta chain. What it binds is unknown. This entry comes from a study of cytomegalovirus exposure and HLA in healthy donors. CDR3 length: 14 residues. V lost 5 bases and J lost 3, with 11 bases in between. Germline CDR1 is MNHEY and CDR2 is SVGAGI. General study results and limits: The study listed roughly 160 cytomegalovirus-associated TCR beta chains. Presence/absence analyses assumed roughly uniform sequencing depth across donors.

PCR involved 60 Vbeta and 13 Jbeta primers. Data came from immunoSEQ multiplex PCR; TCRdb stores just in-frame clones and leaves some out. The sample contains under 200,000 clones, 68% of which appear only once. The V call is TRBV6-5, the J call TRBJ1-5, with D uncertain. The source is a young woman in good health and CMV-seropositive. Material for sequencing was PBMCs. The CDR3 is CASSQTGSNQPQHF. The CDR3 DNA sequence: TGTGCCAGCAGTCAAACCGGGTCCAATCAGCCCCAGCATTTT.